The clone carrying this T cell receptor beta chain was picked up one time. Its antigen is unknown. This CDR3 fails to terminate in the conserved phenylalanine or tryptophan, so it likely reflects a read error. The entry originates in a study of tumor and adjacent non-tumor tissue in lung cancer. Study context: About 4.17 million productive TCRbeta reads were obtained per sample on average.

Three rounds of nested PCR, following a modified ARM-PCR protocol, produced the TCRbeta library. TCRdb re-derived calls from the multiplex PCR reads in MiXCR, one entry per CDR3 protein. The data hold about 48,000 distinct CDR3 sequences, with under 75% observed a single time. General observations from the study: Top 100 clones took a larger repertoire share in normal lung.

The template was RNA from unsorted bulk tissue. Distant lung tissue was collected more than 3 cm away from the tumor edge. Per the germline V gene, CDR1 is DFQATT and CDR2 is SNEGSKA (reference sequence). The CDR3 runs 14 residues. Trimming took 0 bases from V and 8 from J, leaving 11 bases between them. The chain links TRBV20-1 to TRBJ1-6, with a tentative D call TRBD1 (5 bases). This clonotype was sampled from a woman aged 70-85 years with non-small cell lung cancer. Sequencing was performed on distant non-tumor lung tissue. This CDR3 is CSARDQGVDSPLHL. In nucleotides, the CDR3 is TGCAGTGCTAGAGACCAGGGTGTTGATTCACCCCTCCACCTC.